These 32 T cell receptor beta chains were sequenced from one sample in a study of cytomegalovirus exposure and HLA in healthy donors. The PCR made use of 60 Vbeta and 13 Jbeta primers. TCRdb keeps only in-frame clones here, not all; method: immunoSEQ multiplex PCR. This sample carries over 150,000 clones, roughly 78% of them seen once, and the ten largest clones take roughly an eighth. The sequenced sample consisted of PBMCs. These receptors were collected from a woman between 45 and 65 years old in good health and CMV-seropositive.

The chain links TRBV7-6 to TRBJ1-3; 7 bases line up with TRBD1. V shed 5 bases, J shed 2 bases, and the junction held 12 bases outside the gene matches. The V gene's germline CDR1 is SGHVS and CDR2 FNYEAQ. The CDR3 spans 17 residues. The CDR3 region has the DNA TGTGCCAGCAGCACTTCCATCAGACAGGGCCCTGGAAACACCATATATTTT. Encoded protein: CASSTSIRQGPGNTIYF.

The J gene is TRBJ2-2, the V gene TRBV19, with D perhaps TRBD1 (7 bases). CDR1 LNHDA and CDR2 SQIVND come from the germline V gene (reference sequence). V lost 5 bases to trimming and J lost 6 bases, with 19 bases between them. There are 16 residues in the CDR3. CDR3 nucleotides: TGTGCCAGTAGTTCACGACAGGGAGGAAGGGCCGGGGAGCTGTTTTTT. Its protein is CASSSRQGGRAGELFF.

This chain links TRBV9 with TRBJ1-3, with a weak D call TRBD1 (6 bases). CDR3 length equals 18 residues. V was pared by 0 bases and J by 1 base, with 17 bases between. Looked up from germline, CDR1 is SGDLS and CDR2 is YYNGEE. In DNA form, the CDR3 reads TGTGCCAGCAGCGTAGGGTCTCAGGGGTTCGCTTCTGGAAACACCATATATTTT. Its protein is CASSVGSQGFASGNTIYF.

The rearrangement joins TRBV27 to TRBJ2-5; 9 nucleotides agree with TRBD2. Looked up from germline, CDR1 is MNHEY and CDR2 is SMNVEV (reference sequence). V was clipped by 3 bases and J by 2 bases; unmatched bases: 13. The CDR3 covers 18 residues. CDR3 loop: CASSLRFMAGGLQETQYF. The CDR3 bases are TGTGCCAGCAGTTTGAGGTTTATGGCGGGGGGGCTACAAGAGACCCAGTACTTC.

This chain connects TRBV27 to TRBJ2-7; D is possibly TRBD1 (5 bases). There are 11 residues in the CDR3. Trimming left V 6 bases short and J 6 bases short, with 9 bases between. In germline, CDR1 is MNHEY, CDR2 SMNVEV (reference sequence). The CDR3 DNA reads as TGTGCCAGCAGAAAGGGGTCCGAGCAGTACTTC. Translation: CASRKGSEQYF.

This chain links TRBV5-4 with TRBJ2-1, with TRBD2 identical over 8 bases. The germline V gene has CDR1 SGHNT and CDR2 YYREEE (reference sequence). V lost 4 bases, J lost 6 bases, and 6 bases stayed unmatched. The CDR3 extends over 14 amino acids. The CDR3 bases are TGTGCCAGCAGCCCGGGGGGGCGAGGCAATGAGCAGTTCTTC. Translated, it gives CASSPGGRGNEQFF.

This clone turned up a few times. V usage is TRBV5-1 and J usage is TRBJ2-3; 8 nucleotides line up with TRBD1. Trimming removed 3 bases from V and 4 bases from J; junction bases left unmatched: 7. This CDR3 spans 15 amino acids. Germline lookup yields CDR1 SGHRS and CDR2 YFSETQ. CDR3 DNA sequence: TGCGCCAGCAGCTGGACAGGGACGTCCCCAGATACGCAGTATTTT. This encodes CASSWTGTSPDTQYF.

This clone turned up a few times. V is TRBV6-1 and J is TRBJ2-3; the match to TRBD1 covers 8 bases. Germline V lookup: CDR1 MNHNS, CDR2 SASEGT. The CDR3 has 15 amino acids. Trimming removed 1 base from V and 8 bases from J; junction bases left unmatched: 8. Here the CDR3 reads CASSEETGTGFTQYF. CDR3 in DNA: TGTGCCAGCAGTGAAGAGACGGGGACAGGATTTACGCAGTATTTT.

The V gene is TRBV6-1, the J gene TRBJ2-6; D is unclear. The CDR3 contains 14 residues. V lost 7 bases and J 0 bases, leaving 7 bases between the germline ends. CDR1 and CDR2 (germline): MNHNS, SASEGT. The CDR3 nucleotides read TGTGCCAGCAACAGATACTCTGGGGCCAACGTCCTGACTTTC. Its protein is CASNRYSGANVLTF.

This clone was counted a few times. The chain links TRBV6-8 to TRBJ2-7, with a weak D call TRBD2 (6 bases). This CDR3 spans 13 amino acids. Looked up from germline, CDR1 is MNHGY and CDR2 is SAAAGT. Trimming took 11 bases from V and 3 from J, leaving 17 bases between them. CDR3 loop: CAASGDSHYEQYF. DNA of the CDR3: TGTGCCGCCTCGGGGGACTCCCACTACGAGCAGTACTTC.

This clone appeared a few times. The rearrangement joins TRBV9 to TRBJ2-6; TRBD1 might be the D (6 bases). Trimming shortened V by 4 bases and J by 0 bases, and 17 bases separated the two germline ends. The CDR3 has 18 amino acids. Germline CDR1 reads SGDLS; CDR2 reads YYNGEE. The CDR3 coding sequence is TGTGCCAGCAGCCCCCGGGCAGGGGTGGACTCTGGGGCCAACGTCCTGACTTTC. This encodes CASSPRAGVDSGANVLTF. The whole variable domain, remainder taken from reference TRBV9 and TRBJ2-6, is DSGVTQTPKHLITATGQRVTLRCSPRSGDLSVYWYQQSLDQGLQFLIQYYNGEERAKGNILERFSAQQFPDLHSELNLSSLELGDSALYFCASSPRAGVDSGANVLTFGAGSRLTVL.

The chain joins TRBV9 to TRBJ2-6; unclear D gene. With 4 bases removed from V and 0 bases from J, the gap between germline ends came to 14 bases. This CDR3 is 17 amino acids long. CDR1 is SGDLS and CDR2 is YYNGEE in the germline V gene. The CDR3 here is CASSPHGPGSGANVLTF. DNA for the CDR3: TGTGCCAGCAGCCCCCACGGTCCCGGCTCTGGGGCCAACGTCCTGACTTTC.

Written as DNA, the CDR3 is TGTGCCTGGAGTGTACAGGGGATCTGGGAGCAGTTCTTC. Protein sequence: CAWSVQGIWEQFF. The chain recombines TRBV30 with TRBJ2-1; 7 nucleotides line up with TRBD1. The V gene's germline CDR1 is GTSNPN and CDR2 SVGIG (reference sequence). The length of the CDR3 is 13 residues. Unmatched junction bases numbered 6, after V lost 0 bases and J lost 10 bases. Full variable domain (remainder filled in from reference TRBV30 and TRBJ2-1): SQTIHQWPATLVQPVGSPLSLECTVEGTSNPNLYWYRQAAGRGLQLLFYSVGIGQISSEVPQNLSASRPQDRQFILSSKKLLLSDSGFYLCAWSVQGIWEQFFGPGTRLTVL.

The table lists this clone with a few counts. The chain uses TRBV5-3 and TRBJ1-4, with TRBD1 as a possible D gene (5 bases). TRBV5-3 is assigned to the ORF class and has an uncertain function. This CDR3 has 14 residues. Trimming pared 3 bases from V and 8 bases from J, leaving 14 bases between. CDR3 in DNA: TGTGCCAGAAGCTGGGGGAGGGGCAGGGAAAAACTGTTTTTT. This translates into CARSWGRGREKLFF.

The sample holds one count of this clone. The J gene is TRBJ2-1, the V gene TRBV2; D perhaps matches TRBD1 (6 bases). Trimming stripped 2 bases from V and 6 bases from J, with 14 bases between. Germline-derived CDR1 and CDR2 are SNHLY and FYNNEI. The CDR3 is made up of 15 amino acids. CDR3 coding DNA: TGTGCCAGCAGTGAAACTTCGACAGGAATCAATGAGCAGTTCTTC. Translated: CASSETSTGINEQFF.

The V and J genes are TRBV19 and TRBJ1-1; D not resolved. The CDR3 extends over 13 amino acids. Germline V gene data show CDR1 as LNHDA and CDR2 as SQIVND (reference sequence). V dropped 7 bases and J dropped 0 bases, with 9 bases sitting between them. The CDR3 nucleotides are TGTGCCAGTACGGACTTTATGAACACTGAAGCTTTCTTT. Translation: CASTDFMNTEAFF.

The J gene is TRBJ2-5, the V gene TRBV10-3, with D perhaps TRBD2 (5 bases). This CDR3 has 13 amino acids. V was trimmed by 4 bases and J by 0 bases, leaving 6 bases between them. The germline CDR1 and CDR2 sequences are ENHRY and SYGVKD. The CDR3 here is CAISAGDQETQYF. The CDR3 coding sequence is TGTGCCATCAGTGCCGGGGACCAAGAGACCCAGTACTTC.

This rearrangement joins TRBV6-1 to TRBJ2-5; the D gene is possibly TRBD1 (6 bases). CDR1 and CDR2 (germline): MNHNS, SASEGT. The ends were cut back, 7 bases at V and 5 bases at J, with 11 bases in the middle. The length of the CDR3 is 12 residues. The CDR3 DNA follows: TGTGCCAGCACGAGGGGGTGGGAGACCCAGTACTTC. Its protein product is CASTRGWETQYF.

This chain links TRBV7-9 with TRBJ1-2, with D unresolved. CDR1 and CDR2 (germline): SEHNR, FQNEAQ (reference sequence). Trimming stripped 5 bases from V and 0 bases from J, with 10 bases between. The CDR3 is made up of 14 amino acids. This CDR3 is CASSIITTNYGYTF. CDR3 DNA sequence: TGTGCCAGCAGCATTATTACAACTAACTATGGCTACACCTTC.

This clone has only one observation. The V and J genes are TRBV5-6 and TRBJ1-6; D is perhaps TRBD1 (6 bases). The CDR3 spans 14 residues. V lost 2 bases, J lost 7 bases, and 10 bases lay in between. Germline V CDR1 and CDR2: SGHDT, YYEEEE. The CDR3 nucleotides are TGTGCCAGCAGCTTTCGGACAGAAAATTCACCCCTCCACTTT. It translates to CASSFRTENSPLHF. The whole variable domain, filled in from reference TRBV5-6 and TRBJ1-6, reads DAGVTQSPTHLIKTRGQQVTLRCSPKSGHDTVSWYQQALGQGPQFIFQYYEEEERQRGNFPDRFSGHQFPNYSSELNVNALLLGDSALYLCASSFRTENSPLHFGNGTRLTVT.

The rearrangement links TRBV11-1 to TRBJ2-7; 10 bases line up with TRBD1. The V segment lost 3 bases and the J segment 3 bases; nucleotides outside the gene matches: 5. Germline V gene sequence: CDR1 SGHAT, CDR2 FQDESV (reference sequence). The CDR3 has 15 residues. CDR3 loop: CASSLTGGSNYEQYF. CDR3 sequence (DNA): TGTGCCAGCAGCTTGACAGGGGGCTCCAACTACGAGCAGTACTTC. The full variable domain, rest sourced from reference TRBV11-1 and TRBJ2-7, is EAEVAQSPRYKITEKSQAVAFWCDPISGHATLYWYRQILGQGPELLVQFQDESVVDDSQLPKDRFSAERLKGVDSTLKIQPAELGDSAMYLCASSLTGGSNYEQYFGPGTRLTVT.

The J gene is TRBJ1-4, the V gene TRBV18, with D unresolved. The CDR3 spans 15 residues. Trimming stripped 3 bases from V and 3 bases from J, with 11 bases between. From germline, CDR1 is KGHSH and CDR2 LQKENI. CDR3 sequence: CASSPNGSPNEKLFF. The CDR3 bases are TGTGCCAGCTCACCTAACGGGTCACCTAATGAAAAACTGTTTTTT.

The rearrangement joins TRBV7-9 to TRBJ2-3; 7 positions agree with TRBD2. The CDR3 covers 14 residues. With 3 bases clipped from V and 6 bases from J, the junction kept 6 bases outside the gene matches. Germline CDR1 reads SEHNR; CDR2 reads FQNEAQ (reference sequence). The CDR3 here is CASSFGGNGDTQYF. The CDR3 DNA is TGTGCCAGCAGCTTCGGGGGGAACGGGGATACGCAGTATTTT.

The chain combines TRBV6-1 with TRBJ2-7; TRBD1 might be the D (6 bases). Germline V lookup: CDR1 MNHNS, CDR2 SASEGT. This CDR3 has 14 residues. V lost 6 bases, J lost 4 bases, and 16 bases lay in between. CDR3 nucleotide sequence: TGTGCCAGCAGGAGGGGCTCTACAGGGTACGAGCAGTACTTC. This codes for CASRRGSTGYEQYF.

The chain carries TRBV7-9 and TRBJ1-1; 10 bases agree with TRBD1. Per the germline V gene, CDR1 is SEHNR and CDR2 is FQNEAQ (reference sequence). J gave up 2 bases and V 7 bases, and 13 bases lay outside the gene matches. The CDR3 contains 17 residues. CDR3 protein: CASTYRDRGGFNTEAFF. In DNA, the CDR3 is TGTGCCAGCACCTATAGGGACAGGGGAGGATTTAACACTGAAGCTTTCTTT.

In this sample, this clone turned up once. The chain is built from TRBV25-1 and TRBJ1-1; the D is unclear. This CDR3 spans 13 amino acids. The V gene's germline CDR1 is MGHDK and CDR2 SYGVNS. V was pared by 6 bases and J by 4 bases, with 12 bases between. The CDR3 nucleotides read TGTGCCAGCAGGTTGAAGGAGGCCACTGAAGCTTTCTTT. Its protein is CASRLKEATEAFF.

The V and J genes are TRBV5-1 and TRBJ2-5, with D possibly being TRBD1 (6 bases). This CDR3 region has 15 residues. The germline gives CDR1 SGHRS, CDR2 YFSETQ. Trimming took 1 base from V and 5 from J, leaving 15 bases between them. The DNA for the CDR3 is TGCGCCAGCAGCTTGCAAACGCAGGGGAAGGAGACCCAGTACTTC. Protein sequence: CASSLQTQGKETQYF. Combining the CDR3 with reference TRBV5-1 and TRBJ2-5 gives the whole variable domain KAGVTQTPRYLIKTRGQQVTLSCSPISGHRSVSWYQQTPGQGLQFLFEYFSETQRNKGNFPGRFSGRQFSNSRSEMNVSTLELGDSALYLCASSLQTQGKETQYFGPGTRLLVL.

This chain connects TRBV6-1 to TRBJ2-2, with D tentatively TRBD1 (6 bases). The CDR3 covers 14 residues. Deletions cut 6 bases from V and 5 bases from J, with 13 bases between. CDR1 and CDR2 from the germline V gene are MNHNS and SASEGT. DNA of the CDR3: TGTGCCAGCAGGATCATCGACAGGACCGGGGAGCTGTTTTTT. Its translation: CASRIIDRTGELFF.

The CDR3 is CAWDTGSYEQYF. DNA for the CDR3: TGTGCCTGGGATACGGGTTCCTACGAGCAGTACTTC. The rearrangement uses TRBV30 and TRBJ2-7; no reliable D call. Trimming pared 5 bases from V and 1 base from J, leaving 9 bases between. Germline CDR1 reads GTSNPN; CDR2 reads SVGIG (reference sequence). The CDR3 length is 12 residues.

The CDR3 sequence is CASRPGTSGGTQYF. For the CDR3, the DNA is TGTGCCAGCAGACCCGGGACTAGCGGGGGAACGCAGTATTTT. This chain joins TRBV2 and TRBJ2-3; 14 positions agree with TRBD2. Trimming removed 6 bases from V and 9 bases from J; junction bases left unmatched: 5. The CDR3 has 14 residues. The germline V gene encodes CDR1 SNHLY and CDR2 FYNNEI.

This clone turned up a few times. V usage is TRBV15 and J usage is TRBJ2-5; possibly TRBD1 for D (6 bases). Trimming left V 5 bases short and J 6 bases short, with 13 bases between. The CDR3 is 13 residues long. CDR1 is LNHNV, CDR2 YYDKDF, per germline (reference sequence). DNA for the CDR3: TGTGCCACCAGCTTCTACAGGGAACAGACCCAGTACTTC. It encodes CATSFYREQTQYF.

This sequence joins TRBV13 and TRBJ1-1; no firm D call. The V gene lost 2 bases and the J gene lost 1 base, with 11 bases spanning the gap. The length of the CDR3 is 15 residues. Germline values: CDR1 PRHDT, CDR2 FYEKMQ (reference sequence). CDR3 protein: CASSLNPAGNTEAFF. CDR3 DNA: TGTGCCAGCAGCTTAAACCCCGCGGGGAACACTGAAGCTTTCTTT.